The rows below give T cell receptor beta chains drawn from one sample of a study of T cells in Graves' hyperthyroidism and ophthalmopathy. One entry per CDR3 protein, called by TCRdb with MiXCR from the multiplex PCR reads. The data hold fewer than 650,000 distinct CDR3 sequences, with about 14% observed a single time. Input material: blood. These receptor sequences come from a woman aged 40 to 50 with Graves' hyperthyroidism. The CDR3 runs from the conserved cysteine through the conserved F or W. D genes are given only for firm matches. Where a row states a size, it is once, few, many or the class of an expanded clone; other rows omit it.

J | V | size | D | length | CDR3 | DNA
TRBJ2-7 | TRBV7-9 | many | NA | 15 | CASSRPGVGSYEQYF | TGTGCCAGCAGCCGGCCAGGGGTGGGCTCCTACGAGCAGTACTTC
TRBJ2-5 | TRBV20-1 | many | TRBD2 | 15 | CSAKDGTSVKETQYF | TGCAGTGCTAAAGACGGGACTAGCGTTAAAGAGACCCAGTACTTC
TRBJ2-1 | TRBV5-1 | many | NA | 16 | CASSLGNGVSYNEQFF | TGCGCCAGCAGCTTGGGAAACGGGGTCTCCTACAATGAGCAGTTCTTC
TRBJ1-2 | TRBV27 | few | NA | 14 | CASSKSGPGYGYTF | TGTGCCAGCAGTAAAAGCGGGCCTGGCTATGGCTACACCTTC
TRBJ1-5 | TRBV9 | NA | NA | 15 | CASSKTTGSNQPQHF | TGTGCCAGCAGCAAGACGACAGGTTCTAATCAGCCCCAGCATTTT
TRBJ2-7 | TRBV20-1 | few | NA | 11 | CSARRDPLQYF | TGCAGTGCTAGAAGGGATCCCCTGCAGTACTTC
TRBJ2-3 | TRBV30 | many | NA | 12 | CAWSVQGDTQYF | TGTGCCTGGAGTGTACAAGGAGATACGCAGTATTTT
TRBJ2-3 | TRBV6-1 | few | TRBD2 | 15 | CASRLAGGIPDTQYF | TGTGCCAGCAGGTTAGCGGGAGGGATCCCAGATACGCAGTATTTT
TRBJ1-5 | TRBV20-1 | many | TRBD1 | 15 | CSAMIGTGERQPQHF | TGCAGTGCAATGATCGGGACAGGGGAACGTCAGCCCCAGCATTTT
TRBJ1-1 | TRBV6-1 | many | NA | 13 | CASRRQRNTEAFF | TGTGCCAGCAGGCGACAGAGGAACACTGAAGCTTTCTTT
TRBJ1-2 | TRBV9 | NA | NA | 15 | CASSVGYTLNYGYTF | TGTGCCAGCAGCGTAGGATATACGTTAAACTATGGCTACACCTTC
TRBJ2-7 | TRBV28 | few | NA | 14 | CASTQSAGNYEQCF | TGTGCCAGCACCCAATCAGCAGGTAACTACGAGCAGTGCTTC
TRBJ2-5 | TRBV12-3/TRBV12-4 | many | TRBD2 | 19 | CASSFVAMSEGGLQETQYF | TGTGCCAGCAGTTTTGTTGCTATGTCCGAGGGAGGGCTACAAGAGACCCAGTACTTC
TRBJ1-5 | TRBV18 | many | TRBD1 | 14 | CASSPDRGFRSQHF | TGTGCCAGCTCACCGGACAGGGGGTTTCGGTCCCAGCATTTT
TRBJ2-3 | TRBV6-1 | NA | TRBD2 | 14 | CASTVAGSTDTQYF | TGTGCCAGCACTGTAGCGGGAAGCACAGATACGCAGTATTTT
TRBJ2-2 | TRBV20-1 | NA | TRBD2 | 17 | CSGWGLAGRGAAGELFF | TGCAGTGGATGGGGACTAGCGGGAAGAGGGGCGGCCGGGGAGCTGTTTTTT
TRBJ2-3 | TRBV2 | many | NA | 14 | CASNGQTLTDTQYF | TGTGCCAGCAATGGGCAGACGCTCACAGATACGCAGTATTTT
TRBJ2-3 | TRBV7-2 | many | TRBD2 | 15 | CASSSWSGRVDTQYF | TGTGCCAGCAGCTCTTGGAGCGGGAGAGTAGATACGCAGTATTTT
TRBJ1-2 | TRBV12-3/TRBV12-4 | many | NA | 15 | CASSTGRGAYYGYTF | TGTGCCAGCAGTACTGGCCGGGGGGCTTACTATGGCTACACCTTC
TRBJ2-7 | TRBV18 | many | TRBD1 | 15 | CASSPPSGTDYEQYF | TGTGCCAGCTCACCACCGTCCGGGACAGACTACGAGCAGTACTTC
TRBJ2-7 | TRBV27 | many | TRBD2 | 16 | CASSSLLAGEPYEQYF | TGTGCCAGCAGTTCCCTCCTAGCGGGAGAGCCCTACGAGCAGTACTTC
TRBJ2-4 | TRBV19 | NA | TRBD2 | 16 | CASSPESTSGSNIQYF | TGTGCCAGTAGTCCCGAATCAACTAGCGGGAGTAACATTCAGTACTTC
TRBJ2-7 | TRBV12-3/TRBV12-4 | many | NA | 15 | CASSSQESPPYEQYF | TGTGCCAGCAGTTCACAGGAATCCCCCCCCTACGAGCAGTACTTC
TRBJ1-1 | TRBV19 | few | TRBD1 | 14 | CASSFQTGTTEAFF | TGTGCCAGTAGTTTCCAGACAGGGACCACTGAAGCTTTCTTT
TRBJ2-7 | TRBV5-8 | NA | TRBD2 | 13 | CASNIGLAYEQYF | TGTGCCAGCAACATCGGACTAGCCTACGAGCAGTACTTC
TRBJ1-1 | TRBV6-1 | NA | NA | 14 | CASSLPGGRDEAFF | TGTGCCAGCAGCCTACCCGGAGGCAGAGATGAAGCTTTCTTT
TRBJ2-3 | TRBV5-1 | many | NA | 16 | CASSYSPGQNGDTQYF | TGCGCCAGCAGCTACTCCCCCGGACAGAATGGAGATACGCAGTATTTT
TRBJ2-2 | TRBV11-2 | many | NA | 15 | CASSLGTQNTGELFF | TGTGCCAGCAGCTTAGGGACACAGAACACCGGGGAGCTGTTTTTT
TRBJ1-1 | TRBV2 | many | NA | 13 | CACGRDLNTEAFF | TGTGCCTGCGGCAGGGATTTGAACACTGAAGCTTTCTTT
TRBJ2-3 | TRBV14 | few | TRBD2 | 17 | CASCQGPIAGGTDTQYF | TGTGCCAGCTGCCAAGGACCTATAGCGGGAGGAACAGATACGCAGTATTTT
TRBJ2-1 | TRBV5-6 | NA | TRBD2 | 16 | CASSSGLAGQYNEQFF | TGTGCCAGCAGCTCGGGACTAGCGGGTCAATACAATGAGCAGTTCTTC
TRBJ2-5 | TRBV2 | many | TRBD2 | 14 | CASSGSGSIETQYF | TGTGCCAGCAGTGGTAGCGGGAGTATAGAGACCCAGTACTTC
TRBJ2-3 | TRBV11-2 | many | NA | 15 | CASSLGDYRTDTQYF | TGTGCCAGCAGCTTAGGAGACTATCGCACAGATACGCAGTATTTT
TRBJ2-3 | TRBV18 | NA | NA | 14 | CASSGTPLSDTQYF | TGTGCCAGCTCCGGGACACCCCTGTCAGATACGCAGTATTTT
TRBJ2-7 | TRBV7-2 | few | NA | 15 | CASSLVMDRSYEQYF | TGTGCCAGCAGCTTAGTAATGGACAGATCCTACGAGCAGTACTTC
TRBJ2-3 | TRBV28 | many | TRBD2 | 15 | CASRKTSGRQDTQYF | TGTGCCAGCAGGAAGACTAGCGGGAGGCAAGATACGCAGTATTTT
TRBJ2-7 | TRBV6-2/TRBV6-3 | many | NA | 14 | CASSFGGMYYEQYF | TGTGCCAGCAGTTTCGGGGGAATGTACTACGAGCAGTACTTC
TRBJ1-5 | TRBV11-1 | many | NA | 13 | CASSERNNQPQHF | TGTGCCAGCAGCGAAAGGAACAATCAGCCCCAGCATTTT
TRBJ2-1 | TRBV4-1 | NA | TRBD2 | 16 | CASSPWGLAGNNEQFF | TGCGCCAGCAGCCCCTGGGGACTAGCGGGCAATAATGAGCAGTTCTTC
TRBJ2-3 | TRBV3-1 | many | TRBD1 | 17 | CASSLTQGAWGTDTQYF | TGTGCCAGCAGCCTGACACAGGGGGCGTGGGGCACAGATACGCAGTATTTT
TRBJ1-1 | TRBV28 | many | NA | 13 | CASSFLGGTEAFF | TGTGCCAGCAGTTTTCTAGGGGGCACTGAAGCTTTCTTT
TRBJ2-5 | TRBV12-3/TRBV12-4 | few | TRBD1 | 17 | CASSLTGQGGSQETQYF | TGTGCCAGCAGTTTAACAGGACAGGGGGGATCCCAAGAGACCCAGTACTTC
TRBJ1-3 | TRBV28 | many | NA | 14 | CASSLLNSGNTIYF | TGTGCCAGCAGCCTACTAAACTCTGGAAACACCATATATTTT
TRBJ2-1 | TRBV18 | NA | TRBD1 | 15 | CASSRTRTGNGEQFF | TGTGCCAGCTCACGGACTCGGACAGGGAATGGTGAGCAGTTCTTC
TRBJ2-7 | TRBV5-1 | many | NA | 14 | CASSLEAVPYEQYF | TGCGCCAGCAGCTTGGAGGCGGTGCCCTACGAGCAGTACTTC
TRBJ2-6 | TRBV7-2 | NA | TRBD2 | 19 | CASSFSPAGGPGGANVLTF | TGTGCCAGCAGCTTCTCTCCAGCGGGAGGGCCGGGCGGGGCCAACGTCCTGACTTTC
TRBJ2-1 | TRBV7-8 | many | TRBD2 | 16 | CASSLEGTRDDNEQFF | TGTGCCAGCAGCTTAGAAGGGACTAGGGATGACAATGAGCAGTTCTTC
TRBJ1-5 | TRBV6-1 | many | NA | 14 | CASSKGGTGQPQHF | TGTGCCAGCAGTAAGGGGGGTACGGGACAGCCCCAGCATTTT
TRBJ2-5 | TRBV27 | many | TRBD1 | 15 | CASSPGTDLQETQYF | TGTGCCAGCAGTCCAGGGACAGACCTCCAAGAGACCCAGTACTTC
TRBJ1-5 | TRBV12-3/TRBV12-4 | few | TRBD1 | 14 | CASNRQGGHQPQHF | TGTGCCAGCAACCGACAGGGTGGGCATCAGCCCCAGCATTTT
TRBJ2-6 | TRBV10-3 | many | NA | 17 | CAISPSHGASGANVLTF | TGTGCCATCAGTCCTTCCCACGGGGCCTCTGGGGCCAACGTCCTGACTTTC
TRBJ1-2 | TRBV2 | many | TRBD1 | 13 | CASRFGTDYGYTF | TGTGCCAGCAGATTCGGGACAGACTATGGCTACACCTTC
TRBJ1-6 | TRBV3-1 | few | TRBD1 | 15 | CASSQSGQNNSPLHF | TGTGCCAGCAGCCAGTCGGGACAGAATAATTCACCCCTCCACTTT
TRBJ2-1 | TRBV20-1 | NA | TRBD2 | 18 | CSARTGRASGGSYNEQFF | TGCAGTGCTAGAACCGGGCGGGCTAGCGGGGGTTCCTACAATGAGCAGTTCTTC
TRBJ1-1 | TRBV29-1 | few | NA | 12 | CSVASVGTEAFF | TGCAGCGTTGCCAGTGTAGGCACTGAAGCTTTCTTT